The T cell receptor (beta chain) described here comes from a study of blood T cell repertoires in COVID-19. Study as a whole: From T cells, B-cell-depleted T cells, or PBMCs came the material, which was cDNA or gDNA.

After removal of 5 bases from V and 5 bases from J, the junction contained 6 bases not matched to a gene. Germline V gives CDR1 SGHTA, CDR2 FQGNSA. The CDR3 contains 14 residues. Study processing details: Amplifying reference gene primers gave estimates of nucleated cell counts. Generated by immunoSEQ multiplex PCR, the TCRdb table keeps only in-frame clones and is missing some. V, J and clone size are taken as reported in that table, and D and trimming were inferred from the DNA itself. Among about 310,000 clones listed, 87% were seen once. This chain joins TRBV7-2 and TRBJ1-1; 9 nucleotides agree with TRBD1. Specimen: peripheral blood. This sequence originates from a woman aged 45-60 years who had recovered from COVID-19. The CDR3 region is CASSAQGAWTEAFF. The CDR3 nucleotides read TGTGCCAGCAGCGCACAGGGGGCTTGGACTGAAGCTTTCTTT.